The clone carrying this T cell receptor (beta chain) occurred once. V lost 4 bases and J lost 14, with 18 bases in between. The CDR3 covers 14 residues. CDR1 is MNHEY and CDR2 is SVGAGI in the germline V gene. These data originate in a study of blood T cell repertoires in COVID-19. Study overall: Two consecutive negative NP/OP PCR tests, clearance, or resolved symptoms defined Cohort 3 recovery.

How the authors handled the data: The assay estimated nucleated cells by amplifying reference gene primers. Profiled with immunoSEQ multiplex PCR; TCRdb holds only in-frame clones, not every one. That table gives V, J and clone size, and the DNA gave D and trimming. Here the sample spans approximately 140,000 clones, nearly 85% being singletons. Self-reported history from a screening survey and questionnaire set each donor's cohort. The sample taken for sequencing was PBMCs or T cells enriched from blood (not recorded which). The rearrangement links TRBV6-5 to TRBJ1-6; no clear D gene. This sequence was found in a man between 50 and 59 years old in a cohort exposed to, infected with or recovered from COVID-19 (not recorded which). CDR3: CASSSGGSQASLHF. In DNA form, the CDR3 reads TGTGCCAGCAGTTCTGGAGGTTCCCAGGCCTCCCTCCACTTT.